Presented here are 31 T cell receptor beta chains from one specimen sequenced in a study of cytomegalovirus exposure and HLA in healthy donors (TCRdb year 2017). Preparation of the library involved the immunoSEQ multiplex PCR assay. TCRdb took this table from immuneACCESS and kept in-frame rearrangements with V and J called. Such tables lack part of the clones; where checked against another copy, unresolved V genes explain under half of the gap, and the rest is unexplained. The sample contains over 50,000 clones, nearly 95% of them found a single time. Roughly 5.3% of the sample is in the top ten clones. Material for sequencing was PBMCs. Receptor source: a man between 18 and 29 years old in good health and CMV-seropositive.

This sequence joins TRBV29-1 and TRBJ1-4; D perhaps matches TRBD1 (5 bases). Germline V gene data show CDR1 as SQVTM and CDR2 as ANQGSEA. The CDR3 is made up of 12 amino acids. CDR3 coding DNA: TGCGCCTGGGGGGGGGTCGGCGAAAAACTGTTTTTT. Translated: CAWGGVGEKLFF. Full variable domain (rest looked up from reference TRBV29-1 and TRBJ1-4): SAVISQKPSRDICQRGTSLTIQCQVDSQVTMMFWYRQQPGQSLTLIATANQGSEATYESGFVIDKFPISRPNLTFSTLTVSNMSPEDSSIYLCAWGGVGEKLFFGSGTQLSVL.

V and J are TRBV5-1 and TRBJ1-1; a weak D match, TRBD1 (5 bases). CDR3 size: 16 residues. Germline CDR1 and CDR2: SGHRS and YFSETQ. Trimming removed 2 bases from V and 4 bases from J, with 18 bases in between. The CDR3 loop is CASSFKNSPGGTEAFF. The CDR3 nucleotides read TGCGCCAGCAGCTTTAAAAATTCTCCGGGGGGCACTGAAGCTTTCTTT. Using reference TRBV5-1 and TRBJ1-1 for the parts outside the CDR3, the full variable domain is KAGVTQTPRYLIKTRGQQVTLSCSPISGHRSVSWYQQTPGQGLQFLFEYFSETQRNKGNFPGRFSGRQFSNSRSEMNVSTLELGDSALYLCASSFKNSPGGTEAFFGQGTRLTVV.

The table lists this clone with a count of one. The rearrangement links TRBV19 to TRBJ2-7; 9 nucleotides match TRBD2. Per germline, CDR1 LNHDA and CDR2 SQIVND (reference sequence). The junction had 9 bases not matched to a gene; V was cut back by 3 bases and J by 6 bases. CDR3 size: 15 residues. CDR3 DNA sequence: TGTGCCAGTAGTATGAGAGCGGGGGGACTCGGCGAGCAGTACTTC. Translation: CASSMRAGGLGEQYF.

The chain carries TRBV18 and TRBJ2-5, with 8 bases matching TRBD1. V lost 3 bases and J lost 5; bases outside the gene matches: 8. CDR1 and CDR2 (germline): KGHSH, LQKENI. This CDR3 has 15 amino acids. The CDR3 loop reads CASSPLAGGAETQYF. CDR3 nucleotides: TGTGCCAGCTCACCGTTGGCAGGGGGCGCGGAGACCCAGTACTTC.

The chain has TRBV30 and TRBJ2-3; D uncertain. The germline V gene encodes CDR1 GTSNPN and CDR2 SVGIG (reference sequence). The CDR3 is 12 amino acids. Trimming took 8 bases from V and 6 from J, leaving 15 bases between them. CDR3 nucleotides: TGTGCCCGCCAGAGTTCCGGGGATACGCAGTATTTT. This sequence encodes CARQSSGDTQYF.

The chain links TRBV5-1 to TRBJ1-2; 8 bases match TRBD1. The V and J ends lost 3 bases and 7 bases, in that order; junction bases with no gene match: 14. The CDR3 sequence is 16 residues long. From germline, CDR1 is SGHRS and CDR2 YFSETQ. The chain's CDR3 is CASSSLMTGVDGGYTF. CDR3 nucleotides: TGCGCCAGCAGCTCTTTAATGACAGGGGTGGACGGTGGCTACACCTTC.

This chain uses TRBV2 with TRBJ2-1; 8 bases are shared with TRBD1. Per the germline V gene, CDR1 is SNHLY and CDR2 is FYNNEI. With 2 bases clipped from V and 7 bases from J, the junction kept 10 bases outside the gene matches. This CDR3 spans 16 amino acids. CDR3 amino acids: CASSEPQGGPGNEQFF. The CDR3 nucleotides are TGTGCCAGCAGTGAACCACAGGGGGGCCCTGGTAATGAGCAGTTCTTC.

The chain uses TRBV5-1 and TRBJ2-5; perhaps TRBD2 as D (6 bases). The CDR3 totals 15 residues. V lost 4 bases and J lost 5, with 18 bases in between. CDR1 is SGHRS, CDR2 YFSETQ, per germline. This CDR3 reads CASSPPGSVRETQYF. CDR3 DNA sequence: TGCGCCAGCAGCCCCCCCGGGAGTGTCCGGGAGACCCAGTACTTC.

CDR3 sequence (DNA): TGTGCCAGCAGCTTTGGGACAGCAGTTAACTATGGCTACACCTTC. It specifies CASSFGTAVNYGYTF. The gene calls are TRBV7-8 and TRBJ1-2, with TRBD1 matching over 7 bases. This CDR3 spans 15 amino acids. Germline CDR1 reads SGHVS; CDR2 reads FQNEAQ. V lost 3 bases and J lost 1; bases outside the gene matches: 5.

V usage is TRBV5-6 and J usage is TRBJ1-4; 8 nucleotides align to TRBD1. V lost 4 bases and J lost 7; bases outside the gene matches: 6. Germline CDR1 reads SGHDT; CDR2 reads YYEEEE. The CDR3 has 14 amino acids. Here the CDR3 DNA reads TGTGCCAGCAGCCCCTGGACAGGGAGTGAAAAACTGTTTTTT. Residues: CASSPWTGSEKLFF.

The V and J genes are TRBV28 and TRBJ2-3; D may be TRBD1 (8 bases). There are 16 residues in the CDR3. Looked up from germline, CDR1 is MDHEN and CDR2 is SYDVKM. Deletions cut 6 bases from V and 6 bases from J, with 22 bases between. This CDR3 is CASSTNRGGRGDTQYF. The CDR3 DNA reads as TGTGCCAGCAGCACGAACAGGGGGGGACGGGGGGATACGCAGTATTTT.

The chain has TRBV19 and TRBJ2-7, with D possibly matching TRBD2 (5 bases). There are 14 residues in the CDR3. With 7 bases removed from V and 6 bases from J, the gap between germline ends came to 19 bases. Per the germline V gene, CDR1 is LNHDA and CDR2 is SQIVND (reference sequence). The CDR3 DNA reads TGTGCCAGTAATGATCCCGGGATCTATGGCGAGCAGTACTTC. Its protein product is CASNDPGIYGEQYF. Full variable domain (remainder filled in from reference TRBV19 and TRBJ2-7): DGGITQSPKYLFRKEGQNVTLSCEQNLNHDAMYWYRQDPGQGLRLIYYSQIVNDFQKGDIAEGYSVSREKKESFPLTVTSAQKNPTAFYLCASNDPGIYGEQYFGPGTRLTVT.

The J gene is TRBJ2-1, the V gene TRBV7-2; tentatively, D is TRBD2 (5 bases). The CDR3 is made up of 13 amino acids. The V end was cut by 5 bases, the J end by 5 bases, with 10 bases between. Germline assignment: CDR1 SGHTA and CDR2 FQGNSA. The DNA of the CDR3 is TGTGCCAGCAGCCTCAGCGGACACAATGAGCAGTTCTTC. It is translated as CASSLSGHNEQFF. The complete variable domain, with remaining parts taken from reference TRBV7-2 and TRBJ2-1, reads GAGVSQSPSNKVTEKGKDVELRCDPISGHTALYWYRQSLGQGLEFLIYFQGNSAPDKSGLPSDRFSAERTGGSVSTLTIQRTQQEDSAVYLCASSLSGHNEQFFGPGTRLTVL.

The chain carries TRBV28 and TRBJ2-7; 7 positions match TRBD1. CDR3 size: 15 residues. V lost 7 bases, J lost 0 bases, and 9 bases stayed unmatched. CDR1 is MDHEN and CDR2 is SYDVKM in the germline V gene. This chain's CDR3 is CASIGVAGGSYEQYF. The CDR3 coding sequence is TGTGCCAGCATCGGGGTGGCAGGGGGCTCCTACGAGCAGTACTTC.

The chain carries TRBV6-4 and TRBJ2-1, with 7 bases matching TRBD2. The germline V gene encodes CDR1 MRHNA and CDR2 SNTAGT. J gave up 8 bases and V 0 bases, and 4 bases lay outside the gene matches. The CDR3 runs to 14 residues. CDR3 bases: TGTGCCAGCAGTGACTCGGGGGGGAGGGATGAGCAGTTCTTC. As protein: CASSDSGGRDEQFF.

This chain links TRBV5-4 with TRBJ2-2, with TRBD2 matching over 10 bases. The CDR3 is 16 residues long. From germline, CDR1 is SGHNT and CDR2 YYREEE (reference sequence). Trimming at V came to 0 bases and at J to 5 bases, leaving 4 bases not matched to a gene. The CDR3 region has the DNA TGTGCCAGCAGCTTGGCTAGCGGGAGAGGGACCGGGGAGCTGTTTTTT. This encodes CASSLASGRGTGELFF. The full variable domain, completed using reference TRBV5-4 and TRBJ2-2, is ETGVTQSPTHLIKTRGQQVTLRCSSQSGHNTVSWYQQALGQGPQFIFQYYREEENGRGNFPPRFSGLQFPNYSSELNVNALELDDSALYLCASSLASGRGTGELFFGEGSRLTVL.

This chain connects TRBV7-9 to TRBJ2-3, with 9 bases lining up with TRBD2. Germline V CDR1 and CDR2: SEHNR, FQNEAQ (reference sequence). The junction had 8 bases not matched to a gene; V was cut back by 6 bases and J by 4 bases. The CDR3 runs 15 residues. The CDR3 region is CASRNSGSWADTQYF. The CDR3 DNA sequence: TGTGCCAGCAGGAATAGCGGGAGTTGGGCAGATACGCAGTATTTT. Full variable domain (outside the CDR3, taken from reference TRBV7-9 and TRBJ2-3): DTGVSQNPRHKITKRGQNVTFRCDPISEHNRLYWYRQTLGQGPEFLTYFQNEAQLEKSRLLSDRFSAERPKGSFSTLEIQRTEQGDSAMYLCASRNSGSWADTQYFGPGTRLTVL.

V usage is TRBV5-6 and J usage is TRBJ1-1, with TRBD1 identical over 8 bases. Germline V gene sequence: CDR1 SGHDT, CDR2 YYEEEE. The CDR3 extends over 15 amino acids. V trimming: 0 bases; J trimming: 0 bases; junction bases outside the gene matches: 1. The CDR3: CASSLAGQVNTEAFF. The DNA of the CDR3 is TGTGCCAGCAGCTTGGCGGGACAGGTGAACACTGAAGCTTTCTTT.

The CDR3 bases are TGTGCCAGTAGTAAGAGGACAGGGCTCGATCAGCCCCAGCATTTT. Its translation is CASSKRTGLDQPQHF. This chain links TRBV19 with TRBJ1-5, with TRBD1 matching 8 bases. Germline V lookup: CDR1 LNHDA, CDR2 SQIVND (reference sequence). This CDR3 is built from 15 residues. The J segment lost 5 bases and the V segment lost 4 bases, leaving 7 bases of the junction unmatched.

This chain links TRBV7-8 with TRBJ2-1, with D uncertain. V lost 3 bases to trimming and J lost 8 bases, with 5 bases between them. This CDR3 region has 11 residues. Germline CDR1 reads SGHVS; CDR2 reads FQNEAQ. The CDR3 nucleotides read TGTGCCAGCAGCTTCCAGGATGAGCAGTTCTTC. Encoded protein: CASSFQDEQFF.

The V gene is TRBV7-8, the J gene TRBJ2-6, with 8 nucleotides matching TRBD1. After removal of 6 bases from V and 2 bases from J, the junction contained 3 bases not matched to a gene. Germline V gives CDR1 SGHVS, CDR2 FQNEAQ. The CDR3 sequence is 15 residues long. CDR3 amino acids: CASRQGATGANVLTF. The CDR3 DNA reads as TGTGCCAGCAGGCAGGGGGCGACTGGGGCCAACGTCCTGACTTTC.

This chain links TRBV2 with TRBJ2-7, with D possibly matching TRBD1 (6 bases). V dropped 6 bases and J dropped 7 bases, with 16 bases sitting between them. CDR1 is SNHLY and CDR2 is FYNNEI in the germline V gene. The CDR3 extends over 13 amino acids. The CDR3 sequence: CASSSGASYEQYF. The CDR3 bases are TGTGCCAGCAGCTCAGGGGCATCTTATGAGCAGTACTTC.

The chain is built from TRBV6-6 and TRBJ1-4; no clear D gene. This CDR3 is 15 amino acids long. Trimming stripped 2 bases from V and 3 bases from J, with 10 bases between. The germline V gene has CDR1 MNHNY and CDR2 SVGAGI (reference sequence). The CDR3 DNA sequence: TGTGCCAGCAGTTACCCCGGCGGCTCTAATGAAAAACTGTTTTTT. Amino acids: CASSYPGGSNEKLFF.

This clone was detected once. The rearrangement uses TRBV9 and TRBJ2-7; 7 positions agree with TRBD1. Germline loops: CDR1 SGDLS, CDR2 YYNGEE. The CDR3 loop spans 16 amino acids. Trimming cost V 0 bases and J 2 bases; bases outside gene matches: 8. The CDR3: CASSVEDRPLAYEQYF. CDR3 nucleotides: TGTGCCAGCAGCGTAGAGGACAGGCCTTTGGCCTACGAGCAGTACTTC. Variable domain in full (rest from reference TRBV9 and TRBJ2-7): DSGVTQTPKHLITATGQRVTLRCSPRSGDLSVYWYQQSLDQGLQFLIQYYNGEERAKGNILERFSAQQFPDLHSELNLSSLELGDSALYFCASSVEDRPLAYEQYFGPGTRLTVT.

The genes are TRBV10-2 and TRBJ2-7; the D gene is possibly TRBD2 (6 bases). The CDR3 spans 12 residues. In germline, CDR1 is WSHSY, CDR2 SAAADI. V dropped 2 bases and J dropped 5 bases, with 7 bases sitting between them. As DNA, the CDR3 is TGCGCCAGCAGTGAGCCTAGCGACGAGCAGTACTTC. Encoded protein: CASSEPSDEQYF.

The chain has TRBV29-1 and TRBJ2-7, with TRBD2 as a possible D gene (6 bases). CDR1 SQVTM and CDR2 ANQGSEA come from the germline V gene. Trimming took 6 bases from V and 5 from J, leaving 23 bases between them. The length of the CDR3 is 15 residues. CDR3: CSVYGGGVTRDEQYF. The CDR3 bases are TGCAGCGTCTATGGAGGAGGGGTCACTAGGGACGAGCAGTACTTC.

This chain links TRBV11-2 with TRBJ1-4; D ambiguous. The CDR3 has 15 amino acids. V lost 5 bases and J 0 bases, leaving 10 bases between the germline ends. The V gene's germline CDR1 is SGHAT and CDR2 FQNNGV. CDR3 sequence (DNA): TGTGCCAGCAGCCCCTTTCTTGCAACTAATGAAAAACTGTTTTTT. It codes for CASSPFLATNEKLFF.

V is TRBV7-9 and J is TRBJ2-7; 9 nucleotides match TRBD2. This CDR3 spans 14 amino acids. V shed 5 bases, J shed 3 bases, and the junction held 5 bases outside the gene matches. Germline V gene lookup returns CDR1 SEHNR and CDR2 FQNEAQ (reference sequence). CDR3 sequence: CASSLGTSYYEQYF. CDR3 sequence (DNA): TGTGCCAGCAGCCTCGGGACTAGCTACTACGAGCAGTACTTC.

The rearrangement uses TRBV5-4 and TRBJ2-1; 7 nucleotides align to TRBD2. V trimming: 7 bases; J trimming: 1 base; junction bases outside the gene matches: 8. From germline, CDR1 is SGHNT and CDR2 YYREEE (reference sequence). The CDR3 runs 15 residues. The chain's CDR3 is CASFRGLESYNEQFF. The CDR3 nucleotides are TGTGCCAGCTTTCGAGGACTAGAATCCTACAATGAGCAGTTCTTC.

J is TRBJ2-1 and V is TRBV19; 11 bases agree with TRBD2. Germline V lookup: CDR1 LNHDA, CDR2 SQIVND (reference sequence). The CDR3 spans 20 residues. V was pared by 4 bases and J by 7 bases, with 21 bases of the junction left unmatched. The CDR3 DNA sequence: TGTGCCAGTAGTACTCACTCGGGCTTGGTGCTAGCGGGAGGAGGGAATGAGCAGTTCTTC. It codes for CASSTHSGLVLAGGGNEQFF.

The J gene is TRBJ2-3, the V gene TRBV5-1; D possibly corresponds to TRBD2 (5 bases). The ends were cut back, 5 bases at V and 4 bases at J, with 14 bases in the middle. The germline V gene encodes CDR1 SGHRS and CDR2 YFSETQ. The CDR3 is 14 amino acids. The CDR3 loop is CASSISGWSDTQYF. CDR3 in DNA: TGCGCCAGCAGTATAAGCGGTTGGTCAGATACGCAGTATTTT.